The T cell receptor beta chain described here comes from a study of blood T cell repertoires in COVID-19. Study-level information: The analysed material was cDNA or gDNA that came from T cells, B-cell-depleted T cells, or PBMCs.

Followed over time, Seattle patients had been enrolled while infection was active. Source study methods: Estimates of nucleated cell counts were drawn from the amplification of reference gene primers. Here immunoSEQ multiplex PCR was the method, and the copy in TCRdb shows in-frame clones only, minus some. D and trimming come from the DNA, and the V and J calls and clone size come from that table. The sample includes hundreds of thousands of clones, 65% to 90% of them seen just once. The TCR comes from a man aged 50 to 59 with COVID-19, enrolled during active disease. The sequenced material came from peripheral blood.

The CDR3, as DNA: TGTGCCAGCAGCTCAGCATGGGGTGGACTAGCGGGGGGAACCTACGAGCAGTACTTC. It translates to CASSSAWGGLAGGTYEQYF. J is TRBJ2-7 and V is TRBV11-1; the match to TRBD2 covers 14 bases. Trimming removed 4 bases from V and 2 bases from J; junction bases left unmatched: 13. Germline CDR1 is SGHAT and CDR2 is FQDESV (reference sequence). The CDR3 totals 19 residues. Together with reference TRBV11-1 and TRBJ2-7, the CDR3 gives the full variable domain: EAEVAQSPRYKITEKSQAVAFWCDPISGHATLYWYRQILGQGPELLVQFQDESVVDDSQLPKDRFSAERLKGVDSTLKIQPAELGDSAMYLCASSSAWGGLAGGTYEQYFGPGTRLTVT.